This T cell receptor (beta chain) derives from a study of identical twins' blood T cells. Across the whole study: Some 52 million reads came from about twelve libraries, six alpha, six beta. The study's findings and limits: Twins shared about as many clonotypes as their cloneset sizes predicted.

MiXCR, applied by TCRdb to the 5' RACE reads, yields one record per CDR3 protein. The sample records 350,000 to 450,000 distinct CDR3 sequences, roughly 31% being singletons. On this clonotype itself: Its target is not known. It may be a read error: a sequence one base away is much more abundant.

Trimming removed 8 bases from V and 0 bases from J, with 8 bases in between. The CDR3 sequence is 13 residues long. The germline gives CDR1 SGHNT, CDR2 YENEEA. All three twin pairs grew up together with likely shared infections and vaccines. The source material was PBMCs. V usage is TRBV11-3 and J usage is TRBJ2-1; D may be TRBD2 (5 bases). The source of this sequence is a woman between 18 and 55 years old in good health. CDR3 amino acids: CASAEVSYNEQFF. For the CDR3, the DNA is TGTGCCAGCGCGGAGGTCTCCTACAATGAGCAGTTCTTC.